This entry lists 30 T cell receptor beta chains sequenced from one sample in a study of T cells in Graves' hyperthyroidism and ophthalmopathy. TCR beta CDR3 regions were amplified from RNA. During a first-round RT-PCR of the TCR CDR3, the HTBI primer set was used. TCRdb reprocessed the multiplex PCR reads via MiXCR and lists one record per CDR3 protein. The table includes about 640,000 distinct CDR3 sequences, less than 25% detected once. Sequenced material: blood. Receptor source: a man aged 30 to 39 with Graves' ophthalmopathy.

The rearrangement links TRBV6-2 or TRBV6-3 to TRBJ2-7, with a weak D call TRBD2 (5 bases). The CDR3 length is 14 residues. Deletions cut 7 bases from V and 5 bases from J, with 18 bases between. Germline assignment: CDR1 MNHEY and CDR2 SVGEGT. CDR3 amino acids: CASTLTGMHDEQYF. CDR3 sequence (DNA): TGTGCCAGCACCCTGACCGGGATGCACGACGAGCAGTACTTC.

The J gene is TRBJ1-4, the V gene TRBV18; D perhaps matches TRBD1 (5 bases). V lost 5 bases and J 5 bases, leaving 21 bases between the germline ends. The CDR3 spans 17 residues. CDR1 and CDR2 (germline): KGHSH, LQKENI. CDR3 sequence (DNA): TGTGCCAGCTCATCTGACTATACCGGGACCATAAATGAAAAACTGTTTTTT. Residues: CASSSDYTGTINEKLFF.

The chain uses TRBV6-1 and TRBJ1-2; 7 bases are a match to TRBD1. The CDR3 spans 18 residues. Germline V gene lookup returns CDR1 MNHNS and CDR2 SASEGT. V was pared by 5 bases and J by 1 base, with 16 bases of the junction left unmatched. The CDR3 sequence is CASSRRRDSGNINYGYTF. The CDR3 nucleotides read TGTGCCAGCAGTCGCCGGAGGGACAGTGGAAACATTAACTATGGCTACACCTTC.

At least ten counts were recorded for this clonotype. The rearrangement uses TRBV2 and TRBJ2-3; 10 bases are a match to TRBD2. V lost 3 bases, J lost 4 bases, and 4 bases stayed unmatched. This CDR3 is built from 15 residues. Germline V gene lookup returns CDR1 SNHLY and CDR2 FYNNEI. CDR3 sequence (DNA): TGTGCCAGCAGTGACCTAGCGGGAGAATCAGATACGCAGTATTTT. This sequence encodes CASSDLAGESDTQYF. Based on the CDR3 plus reference TRBV2 and TRBJ2-3, the full variable domain is EPEVTQTPSHQVTQMGQEVILRCVPISNHLYFYWYRQILGQKVEFLVSFYNNEISEKSEIFDDQFSVERPDGSNFTLKIRSTKLEDSAMYFCASSDLAGESDTQYFGPGTRLTVL.

This clonotype was seen more than once but under ten times. This chain links TRBV7-2 with TRBJ2-1; TRBD2 matches 8 bases. Trimming cost V 0 bases and J 14 bases; bases outside gene matches: 12. The CDR3 extends over 15 amino acids. Germline V gene sequence: CDR1 SGHTA, CDR2 FQGNSA. CDR3 DNA sequence: TGTGCCAGCAGCTTAGCGAGCGGGGGCGGGGGCCGGGAGTTCTTC. Protein sequence: CASSLASGGGGREFF.

This clonotype was recorded many times. This chain links TRBV12-3 or TRBV12-4 with TRBJ1-5, with TRBD1 as a possible D gene (5 bases). This CDR3 region has 15 residues. V was trimmed by 3 bases and J by 0 bases, leaving 9 bases between them. CDR3 loop: CASSFRGVSNQPQHF. CDR3 coding DNA: TGTGCCAGCAGTTTCAGAGGGGTTAGCAATCAGCCCCAGCATTTT.

Many counts were recorded for this clonotype. This chain uses TRBV6-1 with TRBJ2-1; D might be TRBD1 (5 bases). The CDR3 loop spans 15 amino acids. Germline V gives CDR1 MNHNS, CDR2 SASEGT. V was trimmed by 6 bases and J by 6 bases, leaving 18 bases between them. The CDR3 coding sequence is TGTGCCAGCAGGTTCTCTGGGAATGGGGCCAATGAGCAGTTCTTC. This sequence encodes CASRFSGNGANEQFF.

This clonotype was detected many times. The rearrangement joins TRBV11-2 to TRBJ2-5; 10 bases agree with TRBD1. V gave up 5 bases and J gave up 4 bases; unmatched junction bases: 4. The CDR3 has 14 residues. Per germline, CDR1 SGHAT and CDR2 FQNNGV. For the CDR3, the DNA is TGTGCCAGCAGCCTGGACAGGGGGACAGAGACCCAGTACTTC. Translating gives CASSLDRGTETQYF.

This clonotype has just a few counts. The chain has TRBV5-1 and TRBJ2-7; D possibly uses TRBD1 or TRBD2 (5 bases each). The V and J ends lost 0 bases and 0 bases respectively, with 10 bases between them. Germline-derived CDR1 and CDR2 are SGHRS and YFSETQ. The CDR3 is 15 residues long. CDR3 loop: CASSLEAGTSYEQYF. The DNA of the CDR3 is TGCGCCAGCAGCTTGGAAGCAGGGACCTCCTACGAGCAGTACTTC.

This clonotype showed up just a few times. V is TRBV12-3 or TRBV12-4 and J is TRBJ1-5; D ambiguous. The V and J ends lost 7 bases and 2 bases respectively, with 15 bases between them. CDR3 length: 15 residues. For the CDR3, the DNA is TGTGCCAGCACCTCGGGCCTCGAGGGCAATCAGCCCCAGCATTTT. Its translation: CASTSGLEGNQPQHF.

The V and J genes are TRBV29-1 and TRBJ2-2, with D maybe TRBD1 (5 bases). CDR3 size: 14 residues. Trimming removed 7 bases at V and 2 bases at J, with 14 bases between. Germline-derived CDR1 and CDR2 are SQVTM and ANQGSEA. The DNA of the CDR3 is TGCAGCGCCACCAGGGTAACCAACACCGGGGAGCTGTTTTTT. Amino acids: CSATRVTNTGELFF.

CDR3 sequence: CASSYSMISGGFNQPQHF. CDR3 coding DNA: TGTGCCAGCAGTTACTCGATGATTTCCGGGGGTTTTAATCAGCCCCAGCATTTT. The rearrangement joins TRBV6-2 or TRBV6-3 to TRBJ1-5; tentative D call: TRBD1 (5 bases). CDR3 length: 18 amino acids. In germline, CDR1 is MNHEY, CDR2 SVGEGT. Trimming took 0 bases from V and 4 from J, leaving 19 bases between them.

The chain links TRBV5-1 to TRBJ2-5, with TRBD2 matching 8 bases. CDR1 is SGHRS, CDR2 YFSETQ, per germline. CDR3 length equals 15 residues. Losses at the gene ends were 1 base for V and 0 bases for J; bases not matched to a gene: 2. CDR3 DNA sequence: TGCGCCAGCAGCTTGATACTAGCGGACCAAGAGACCCAGTACTTC. The encoded protein is CASSLILADQETQYF.

This clonotype was seen ten or more times. The chain employs TRBV28 and TRBJ2-1; D might be TRBD2 (5 bases). Between the trimmed V and J ends, which lost 2 bases and 7 bases, there was a span of 12 bases. This CDR3 has 14 amino acids. Germline V lookup: CDR1 MDHEN, CDR2 SYDVKM. The CDR3 region has the DNA TGTGCCAGCAGTTTAACGGAGACTAAGAATGAGCAGTTCTTC. It encodes CASSLTETKNEQFF.

This clonotype was picked up a small number of times. The CDR3 spells CSARAYRTDTQYF. CDR3 nucleotide sequence: TGCAGTGCTAGGGCCTACCGCACAGATACGCAGTATTTT. The rearrangement links TRBV20-1 to TRBJ2-3; no definite D call. This CDR3 has 13 amino acids. Trimming shortened V by 3 bases and J by 1 base, and 8 bases separated the two germline ends. Germline V gene sequence: CDR1 DFQATT, CDR2 SNEGSKA (reference sequence).

The chain has TRBV29-1 and TRBJ2-2, with 8 positions matching TRBD2. The CDR3 is 14 residues long. V gave up 4 bases and J gave up 3 bases; unmatched junction bases: 4. Germline loops: CDR1 SQVTM, CDR2 ANQGSEA. The CDR3 spells CSVATSGYTGELFF. DNA of the CDR3: TGCAGCGTTGCCACTAGCGGATACACCGGGGAGCTGTTTTTT.

The chain is built from TRBV28 and TRBJ2-5; 12 nucleotides match TRBD2. The CDR3 consists of 18 residues. CDR1 and CDR2 (germline): MDHEN, SYDVKM. With V trimmed by 6 bases and J by 5 bases, 16 bases remained unmatched. The CDR3 loop reads CASRPTSGGGGVRETQYF. As DNA, the CDR3 is TGTGCCAGCAGACCGACTAGCGGGGGAGGGGGGGTAAGGGAGACCCAGTACTTC.

This clonotype was detected a few times. This rearrangement joins TRBV11-2 to TRBJ2-1; TRBD2 matches 12 bases. V lost 1 base to trimming and J lost 9 bases; unmatched junction nucleotides: 4. Per germline, CDR1 SGHAT and CDR2 FQNNGV. The CDR3 is 15 amino acids. CDR3 sequence reads: CASSLAASGRGEQFF. Here the CDR3 DNA reads TGTGCCAGCAGCTTAGCGGCTAGCGGGAGGGGTGAGCAGTTCTTC.

The chain recombines TRBV10-2 with TRBJ2-1; possibly TRBD2 for D (6 bases). Looked up from germline, CDR1 is WSHSY and CDR2 is SAAADI. V lost 6 bases and J lost 6, with 18 bases in between. The CDR3 runs to 15 residues. This chain's CDR3 is CASRHSGPASNEQFF. The CDR3, as DNA: TGCGCCAGCAGACACAGCGGGCCTGCCTCCAATGAGCAGTTCTTC.

This clonotype has just a few counts. The chain has TRBV28 and TRBJ2-1; D is possibly TRBD1 (6 bases). The CDR3 extends over 16 amino acids. The V and J ends lost 3 bases and 9 bases respectively, with 21 bases between them. Germline values: CDR1 MDHEN, CDR2 SYDVKM. The CDR3 coding sequence is TGTGCCAGCAGTTTGGGGACACAAGTACAATATGGTGAGCAGTTCTTC. This sequence encodes CASSLGTQVQYGEQFF.

This clonotype was counted only a few times. The chain couples TRBV6-1 to TRBJ2-1; 11 bases are shared with TRBD2. V was pared by 1 base and J by 4 bases, with 12 bases of the junction left unmatched. CDR1 is MNHNS and CDR2 is SASEGT in the germline V gene. The CDR3 has 19 amino acids. CDR3 DNA: TGTGCCAGCAGTGAAGGAGGACTAGCGGGTCTTGGGGGTTACAATGAGCAGTTCTTC. It encodes CASSEGGLAGLGGYNEQFF.

This clonotype was picked up a small number of times. This chain links TRBV6-1 with TRBJ1-5; no clear D gene. Trimming shortened V by 2 bases and J by 5 bases, and 13 bases separated the two germline ends. Per the germline V gene, CDR1 is MNHNS and CDR2 is SASEGT. The CDR3 extends over 15 amino acids. CDR3 amino acids: CASSEPGQRHQPQHF. CDR3 coding DNA: TGTGCCAGCAGTGAACCGGGCCAGCGGCATCAGCCCCAGCATTTT.

Regarding this clonotype: At one boundary the junction diverges from the germline segment, which might be a read error. The chain joins TRBV7-2 to TRBJ1-1; unclear D gene. This CDR3 comprises 16 residues. From germline, CDR1 is SGHTA and CDR2 FQGNSA. The CDR3 DNA reads TGTGCCAGCAGCCCAAGGGAGAGGGCGATGAACACTGAAGCTTTCTTC. Its protein product is CASSPRERAMNTEAFF.

The chain recombines TRBV28 with TRBJ1-5, with TRBD1 as a possible D gene (6 bases). This CDR3 is 15 amino acids long. Germline CDR1 reads MDHEN; CDR2 reads SYDVKM. Trimming took 5 bases from V and 9 from J, leaving 20 bases between them. The CDR3 region is CASSIRGGGGRPQHF. CDR3 DNA: TGTGCCAGCAGTATTCGAGGGGGAGGAGGGCGGCCCCAGCATTTT.

In this sample, this clonotype turned up a few times. The CDR3: CASSLSVRDEQYF. The CDR3 nucleotides are TGTGCCAGCAGTTTGTCTGTGCGGGACGAGCAGTACTTC. The chain recombines TRBV28 with TRBJ2-7; the D gene is possibly TRBD2 (5 bases). CDR1 MDHEN and CDR2 SYDVKM come from the germline V gene. The CDR3 spans 13 residues. V lost 3 bases and J 5 bases, leaving 11 bases between the germline ends.

The V and J genes are TRBV7-9 and TRBJ2-6; 7 bases are a match to TRBD2. Trimming took 2 bases from V and 2 from J; bases not matched to a gene: 9. CDR3 length: 18 amino acids. CDR1 and CDR2 (germline): SEHNR, FQNEAQ (reference sequence). CDR3 protein: CASSLPGLLGTGANVLTF. CDR3 sequence (DNA): TGTGCCAGCAGCTTACCGGGACTATTAGGTACTGGGGCCAACGTCCTGACTTTC.

The chain joins TRBV7-8 to TRBJ2-1; D may be TRBD2 (5 bases). This CDR3 comprises 16 residues. Trimming took off 6 bases at V and 0 bases at J, with 15 bases between the two ends. In germline, CDR1 is SGHVS, CDR2 FQNEAQ. The DNA for the CDR3 is TGTGCCAGCAGTTCCCGGCGAGGAGGCTCCTACAATGAGCAGTTCTTC. Protein product: CASSSRRGGSYNEQFF.

The chain combines TRBV20-1 with TRBJ2-7; tentative D call: TRBD2 (6 bases). The CDR3 has 13 residues. Germline loops: CDR1 DFQATT, CDR2 SNEGSKA (reference sequence). V was cut by 6 bases and J by 3 bases, with 15 bases left in between. The CDR3: CSARVAGFYEQYF. The CDR3 DNA reads as TGCAGTGCCAGGGTGGCGGGATTCTACGAGCAGTACTTC.

This clonotype showed up just a few times. The chain carries TRBV29-1 and TRBJ2-1, with D possibly matching TRBD1 (6 bases). Between the trimmed V and J ends, which lost 5 bases and 2 bases, there was a span of 10 bases. Germline V CDR1 and CDR2: SQVTM, ANQGSEA. This CDR3 has 13 amino acids. CDR3 amino acids: CSVLGGAYNEQFF. The CDR3 coding sequence is TGCAGCGTTTTAGGGGGAGCCTACAATGAGCAGTTCTTC.

This clonotype has a handful of counts. The J gene is TRBJ2-2, the V gene TRBV7-8, with TRBD2 identical over 10 bases. CDR3 size: 17 residues. Germline-derived CDR1 and CDR2 are SGHVS and FQNEAQ. V shed 4 bases and J 6 bases; nucleotides not matched to a gene: 11. The CDR3 bases are TGTGCCAGCAGCTCCACAGCGGGAGGGCCTAGGGCCGGGGAGCTGTTTTTT. It yields the protein CASSSTAGGPRAGELFF.